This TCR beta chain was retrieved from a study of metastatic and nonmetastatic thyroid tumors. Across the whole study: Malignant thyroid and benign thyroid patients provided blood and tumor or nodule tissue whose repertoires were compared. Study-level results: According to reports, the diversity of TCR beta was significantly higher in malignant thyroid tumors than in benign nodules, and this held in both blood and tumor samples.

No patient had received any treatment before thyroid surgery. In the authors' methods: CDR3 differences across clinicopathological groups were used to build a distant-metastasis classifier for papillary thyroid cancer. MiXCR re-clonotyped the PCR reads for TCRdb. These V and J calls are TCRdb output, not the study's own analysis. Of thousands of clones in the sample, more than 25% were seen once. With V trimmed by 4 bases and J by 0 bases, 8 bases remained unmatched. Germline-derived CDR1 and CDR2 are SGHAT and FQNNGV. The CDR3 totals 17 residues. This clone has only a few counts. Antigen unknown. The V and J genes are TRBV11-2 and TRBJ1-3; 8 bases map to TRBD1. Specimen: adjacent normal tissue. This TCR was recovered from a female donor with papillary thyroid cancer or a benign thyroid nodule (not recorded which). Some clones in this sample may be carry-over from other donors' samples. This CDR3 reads CASSSQGGSHSGNTIYF. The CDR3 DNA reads TGTGCCAGCAGCTCACAGGGGGGCTCTCACTCTGGAAACACCATATATTTT. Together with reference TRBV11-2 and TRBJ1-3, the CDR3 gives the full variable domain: EAGVAQSPRYKIIEKRQSVAFWCNPISGHATLYWYQQILGQGPKLLIQFQNNGVVDDSQLPKDRFSAERLKGVDSTLKIQPAKLEDSAVYLCASSSQGGSHSGNTIYFGEGSWLTVV.